Presented here are 17 T cell receptor beta chains from one specimen sequenced in a study of Graves' ophthalmopathy and Graves' hyperthyroidism. Amplification targeted the TCR beta CDR3 regions, with RNA transcripts as the source material. RT-PCR with HTBI primers came first, then second-round multiplex PCR. Using its own MiXCR run on the multiplex PCR reads, TCRdb lists one record per CDR3 protein. The data show approximately 330,000 distinct CDR3 sequences, with under 20% seen just once and about 12% held by the top ten. The sample comprised peripheral blood. These receptors were obtained from an adult man with Graves' ophthalmopathy.

This clonotype has at least ten counts. The chain employs TRBV29-1 and TRBJ2-7; perhaps TRBD2 as D (5 bases). There are 14 residues in the CDR3. CDR1 and CDR2 (germline): SQVTM, ANQGSEA. V lost 1 base to trimming and J lost 2 bases, with 12 bases between them. CDR3: CSVEGTGETYEQYF. The CDR3, as DNA: TGCAGCGTTGAAGGTACTGGGGAGACCTACGAGCAGTACTTC.

This clonotype showed up many times. The chain carries TRBV4-3 and TRBJ1-2; D might be TRBD1 (6 bases). V was clipped by 1 base and J by 5 bases, with 14 bases between them. From germline, CDR1 is LGHNA and CDR2 YSLEER. The CDR3 spans 15 residues. In DNA, the CDR3 is TGCGCCAGCAGCCAAGCTCTGTCAGGGGAGTATGGCTACACCTTC. It specifies CASSQALSGEYGYTF.

This clonotype was counted ten times or more. Just one base apart from a much larger clone, this may be a read error. The chain is built from TRBV12-3 or TRBV12-4 and TRBJ2-5, with TRBD2 matching 10 bases. After removal of 3 bases from V and 1 base from J, the junction contained 2 bases not matched to a gene. The CDR3 is made up of 15 amino acids. The CDR3 nucleotides read TGTGCCAGCAGTTTGGCTAGCGGGAGCCAAGAGACCCAGTACTTC. This gives the protein CASSLASGSQETQYF.

J is TRBJ1-5 and V is TRBV2, with D perhaps matching TRBD1 (6 bases). Germline CDR1 and CDR2: SNHLY and FYNNEI. The CDR3 contains 14 residues. V was clipped by 6 bases and J by 7 bases, with 16 bases between them. The chain's CDR3 is CASSEGHPAQPQHF. CDR3 sequence (DNA): TGTGCCAGCAGCGAGGGACACCCGGCGCAGCCCCAGCATTTT.

The table lists this clonotype with a few counts. V is TRBV7-8 and J is TRBJ2-7; TRBD2 is a possible D gene (6 bases). V lost 5 bases, J lost 3 bases, and 17 bases lay in between. Germline-derived CDR1 and CDR2 are SGHVS and FQNEAQ. This CDR3 is built from 15 residues. CDR3 sequence (DNA): TGTGCCAGCAGCAAAGAGGCAGGGAGGTACTACGAGCAGTACTTC. Its translation is CASSKEAGRYYEQYF. The variable domain in full, completed from reference TRBV7-8 and TRBJ2-7, reads GAGVSQSPRYKVAKRGQDVALRCDPISGHVSLFWYQQALGQGPEFLTYFQNEAQLDKSGLPSDRFFAERPEGSVSTLKIQRTQQEDSAVYLCASSKEAGRYYEQYFGPGTRLTVT.

This clonotype showed up many times. The rearrangement links TRBV10-3 to TRBJ2-5; D might be TRBD2 (6 bases). There are 15 residues in the CDR3. Germline assignment: CDR1 ENHRY and CDR2 SYGVKD. Trimming left V 4 bases short and J 6 bases short, with 18 bases between. The CDR3 is CAISAGTGEGKTQYF. DNA of the CDR3: TGTGCCATCAGTGCTGGGACTGGAGAAGGGAAGACCCAGTACTTC.

This clonotype has at least ten counts. V is TRBV2 and J is TRBJ2-7; no clear D gene. V lost 8 bases and J lost 6, with 23 bases in between. The CDR3 contains 15 residues. Germline CDR1 and CDR2: SNHLY and FYNNEI. CDR3 protein: CASVPLDNSLGEQYF. The CDR3, as DNA: TGTGCCAGCGTCCCTCTTGACAACTCCCTAGGCGAGCAGTACTTC.

The table lists this clonotype with many counts. The chain has TRBV6-2 or TRBV6-3 and TRBJ1-2; D is uncertain. There are 16 residues in the CDR3. Trimming took off 5 bases at V and 8 bases at J, with 24 bases between the two ends. CDR1 and CDR2 (germline): MNHEY, SVGEGT. The CDR3 spells CASSRFVLGRKNGYTF. The DNA of the CDR3 is TGTGCCAGCAGTAGGTTTGTCCTGGGGAGGAAGAACGGCTACACCTTC.

This clonotype was seen at least ten times. The gene calls are TRBV7-2 and TRBJ1-2; D uncertain. Germline assignment: CDR1 SGHTA and CDR2 FQGNSA. The length of the CDR3 is 13 residues. Trimming took off 0 bases at V and 6 bases at J, with 8 bases between the two ends. This CDR3 is CASSLAPSHGYTF. The CDR3 DNA reads TGTGCCAGCAGCTTAGCTCCATCACATGGCTACACCTTC.

This clonotype was counted ten times or more. The chain employs TRBV12-3 or TRBV12-4 and TRBJ2-2; D may be TRBD1 (6 bases). The ends were cut back, 5 bases at V and 6 bases at J, with 19 bases in the middle. CDR3 size: 16 residues. The CDR3 loop reads CASSVIDRHPAGELFF. The CDR3 DNA reads TGTGCCAGCAGTGTTATAGACAGGCACCCTGCCGGGGAGCTGTTTTTT.

The chain has TRBV6-1 and TRBJ1-5; D is uncertain. Trimming removed 6 bases from V and 5 bases from J, with 14 bases in between. Per the germline V gene, CDR1 is MNHNS and CDR2 is SASEGT. The CDR3 consists of 14 residues. The CDR3 region has the DNA TGTGCCAGCAGGGGTTTTAGGGATGATCAGCCCCAGCATTTT. It yields the protein CASRGFRDDQPQHF.

This clonotype was counted at least ten times. The chain links TRBV5-4 to TRBJ2-5, with D perhaps matching TRBD1 or TRBD2 (5 bases each). Trimming pared 4 bases from V and 7 bases from J, leaving 20 bases between. The CDR3 spans 15 residues. From germline, CDR1 is SGHNT and CDR2 YYREEE (reference sequence). The CDR3 nucleotides are TGTGCCAGCAGCAAACAACAAGGGACGGCTCGGACCCAGTACTTC. Protein product: CASSKQQGTARTQYF.

This clonotype was observed many times. The chain combines TRBV10-3 with TRBJ2-2, with TRBD2 identical over 10 bases. V gave up 2 bases and J gave up 6 bases; unmatched junction bases: 3. The CDR3 spans 15 residues. Germline CDR1 is ENHRY and CDR2 is SYGVKD. The CDR3 sequence is CAISELAGVAGELFF. Written as DNA, the CDR3 is TGTGCCATCAGTGAGCTAGCGGGAGTGGCCGGGGAGCTGTTTTTT.

This clonotype came up many times. The chain combines TRBV29-1 with TRBJ2-7; 10 nucleotides align to TRBD2. CDR3 size: 16 residues. Germline V lookup: CDR1 SQVTM, CDR2 ANQGSEA. The ends lost 0 bases at V and 1 base at J; junction bases unmatched: 6. DNA of the CDR3: TGCAGCGTTGAAGAAAGGCGTAGCGGGAGGTCCTACGAGCAGTACTTC. This codes for CSVEERRSGRSYEQYF.

This clonotype has a count of ten or more. The chain recombines TRBV14 with TRBJ2-5; 8 nucleotides line up with TRBD1. The CDR3 length is 14 residues. From germline, CDR1 is SGHDN and CDR2 FVKESK. J lost 4 bases, V lost 5 bases, and 6 bases had no gene match. The CDR3 bases are TGTGCCAGCAGCTGGGGACAGGTCGGAGAGACCCAGTACTTC. Residues: CASSWGQVGETQYF.

Note on this clonotype: It may be a read error: a sequence one base away is much more abundant. V is TRBV6-2 or TRBV6-3 and J is TRBJ1-2; maybe TRBD1 (5 bases). Germline V gene sequence: CDR1 MNHEY, CDR2 SVGEGT. V was shortened by 6 bases and J by 2 bases, with 13 bases between the two germline ends. The CDR3 extends over 14 amino acids. CDR3 in DNA: TGTGCCAGCAGCCCAGGGTCCTCCAACTATGGCTACACCTTC. It yields the protein CASSPGSSNYGYTF.

In this sample, this clonotype turned up many times. The V gene is TRBV19, the J gene TRBJ2-5, with 9 bases matching TRBD1. There are 15 residues in the CDR3. Germline values: CDR1 LNHDA, CDR2 SQIVND (reference sequence). The ends lost 6 bases at V and 4 bases at J; junction bases unmatched: 9. CDR3 bases: TGTGCCAGTAGCTTCGGGACAGGGAACGGAGAGACCCAGTACTTC. Its protein product is CASSFGTGNGETQYF.